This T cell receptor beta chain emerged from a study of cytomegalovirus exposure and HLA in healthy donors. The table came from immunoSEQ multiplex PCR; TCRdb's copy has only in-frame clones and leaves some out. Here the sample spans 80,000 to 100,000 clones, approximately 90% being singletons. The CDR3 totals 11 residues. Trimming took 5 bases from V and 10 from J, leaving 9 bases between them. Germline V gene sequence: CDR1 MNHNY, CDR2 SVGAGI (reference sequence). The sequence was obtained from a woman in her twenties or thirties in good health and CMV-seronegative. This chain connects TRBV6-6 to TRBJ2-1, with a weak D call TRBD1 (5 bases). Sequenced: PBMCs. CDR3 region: CASSPGREQFF. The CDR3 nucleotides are TGTGCCAGCAGTCCAGGGCGGGAGCAGTTCTTC.